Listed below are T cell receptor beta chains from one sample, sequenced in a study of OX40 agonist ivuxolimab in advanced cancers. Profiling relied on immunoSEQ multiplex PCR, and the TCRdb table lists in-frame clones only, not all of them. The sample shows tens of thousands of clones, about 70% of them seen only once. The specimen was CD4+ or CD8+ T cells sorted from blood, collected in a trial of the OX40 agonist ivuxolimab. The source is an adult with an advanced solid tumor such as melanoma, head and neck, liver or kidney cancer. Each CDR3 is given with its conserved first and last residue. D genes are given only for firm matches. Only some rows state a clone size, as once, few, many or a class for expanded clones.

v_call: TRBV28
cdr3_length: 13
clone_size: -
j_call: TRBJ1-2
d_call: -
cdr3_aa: CASRQRGGYGYTF
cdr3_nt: TGTGCCAGCAGACAGAGAGGGGGCTATGGCTACACCTTC

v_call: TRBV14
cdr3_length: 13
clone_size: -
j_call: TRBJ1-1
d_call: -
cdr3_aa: CASSQDRRTEAFF
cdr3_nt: TGTGCCAGCAGCCAAGATCGGAGGACTGAAGCTTTCTTT

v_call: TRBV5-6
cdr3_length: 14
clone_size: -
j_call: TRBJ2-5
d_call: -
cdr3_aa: CASAHRNLQETQYF
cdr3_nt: TGTGCCAGCGCCCACAGGAACCTCCAAGAGACCCAGTACTTC

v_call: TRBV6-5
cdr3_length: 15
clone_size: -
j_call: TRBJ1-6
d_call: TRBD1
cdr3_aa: CASSYSGTGSSPLHF
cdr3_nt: TGTGCCAGCAGTTACTCCGGGACAGGGAGTTCACCCCTCCACTTT

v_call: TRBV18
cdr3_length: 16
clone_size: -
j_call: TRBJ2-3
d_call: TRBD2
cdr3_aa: CASSPLETSGSDTQYF
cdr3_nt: TGTGCCAGCTCACCGCTCGAGACTAGCGGATCAGATACGCAGTATTTT

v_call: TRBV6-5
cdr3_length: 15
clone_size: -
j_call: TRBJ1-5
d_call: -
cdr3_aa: CASRQTHRSNQPQHF
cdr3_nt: TGTGCCAGCAGACAGACTCACCGTAGCAATCAGCCCCAGCATTTT

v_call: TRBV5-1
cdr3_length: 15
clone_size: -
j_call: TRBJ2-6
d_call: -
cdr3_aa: CASSLADSGANVLTF
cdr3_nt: TGCGCCAGCAGCTTGGCTGACTCTGGGGCCAACGTCCTGACTTTC

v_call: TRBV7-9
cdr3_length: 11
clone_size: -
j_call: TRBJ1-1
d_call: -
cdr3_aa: CASSLGRAVFF
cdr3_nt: TGTGCCAGCAGCTTAGGTCGGGCTGTTTTCTTT

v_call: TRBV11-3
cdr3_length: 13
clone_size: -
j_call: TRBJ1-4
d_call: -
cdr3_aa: CASSKGVAEKLFF
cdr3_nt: TGTGCCAGCAGCAAGGGGGTGGCTGAAAAACTGTTTTTT

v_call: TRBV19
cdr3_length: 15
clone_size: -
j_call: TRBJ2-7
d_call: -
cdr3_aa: CASSPAGRRDYEQYF
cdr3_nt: TGTGCCAGTAGCCCTGCGGGGCGACGGGACTACGAGCAGTACTTC

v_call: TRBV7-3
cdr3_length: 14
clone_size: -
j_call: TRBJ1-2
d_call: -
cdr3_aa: CASSLSARGYGYTF
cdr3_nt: TGTGCCAGCAGCTTAAGTGCCAGGGGCTATGGCTACACCTTC

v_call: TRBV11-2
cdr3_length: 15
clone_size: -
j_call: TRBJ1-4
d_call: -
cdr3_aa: CASSPRLGANEKLFF
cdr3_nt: TGTGCCAGCAGCCCCCGCTTAGGGGCGAATGAAAAACTGTTTTTT

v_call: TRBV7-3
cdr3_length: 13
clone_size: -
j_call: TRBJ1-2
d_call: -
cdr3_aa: CASSLLGSSGYTF
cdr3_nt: TGTGCCAGCAGCTTACTAGGTTCAAGTGGCTACACCTTC

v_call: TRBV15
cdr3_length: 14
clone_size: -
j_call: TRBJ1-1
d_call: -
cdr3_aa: CATSRGQGYTEAFF
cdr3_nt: TGTGCCACCAGCAGAGGGCAGGGATACACTGAAGCTTTCTTT

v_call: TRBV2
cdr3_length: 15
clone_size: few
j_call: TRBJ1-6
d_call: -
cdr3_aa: CASRPPGTYNSPLHF
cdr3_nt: TGTGCCAGCAGGCCGCCCGGAACCTATAATTCACCCCTCCACTTT

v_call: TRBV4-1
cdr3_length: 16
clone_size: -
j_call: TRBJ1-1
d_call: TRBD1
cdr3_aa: CASSPWPTGVGPEAFF
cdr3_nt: TGCGCCAGCAGCCCTTGGCCTACAGGGGTGGGGCCTGAAGCTTTCTTT

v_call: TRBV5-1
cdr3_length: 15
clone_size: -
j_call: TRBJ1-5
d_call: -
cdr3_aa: CASSLDVGPNQPQHF
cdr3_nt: TGCGCCAGCAGCTTGGATGTAGGTCCCAATCAGCCCCAGCATTTT

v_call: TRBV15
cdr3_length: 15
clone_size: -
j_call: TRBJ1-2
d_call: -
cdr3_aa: CATSRDLVINYGYTF
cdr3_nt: TGTGCCACCAGCAGAGATCTCGTAATCAACTATGGCTACACCTTC

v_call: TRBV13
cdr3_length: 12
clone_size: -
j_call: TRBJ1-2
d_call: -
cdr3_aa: CASSSLASSYTF
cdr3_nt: TGTGCCAGCAGCTCCTTAGCAAGTAGCTACACCTTC

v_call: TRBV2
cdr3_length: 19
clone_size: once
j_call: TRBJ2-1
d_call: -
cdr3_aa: CASSVGGLKTSSSYNEQFF
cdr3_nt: TGTGCCAGCAGTGTAGGAGGATTGAAGACATCGAGCTCCTACAATGAGCAGTTCTTC

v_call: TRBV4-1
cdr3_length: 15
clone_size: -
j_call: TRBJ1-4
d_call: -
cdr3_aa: CASSQMDSLNEKLFF
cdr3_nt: TGCGCCAGCAGCCAAATGGACAGCCTTAATGAAAAACTGTTTTTT

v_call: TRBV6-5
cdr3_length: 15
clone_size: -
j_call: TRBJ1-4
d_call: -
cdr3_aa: CASSYSGGSNEKLFF
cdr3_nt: TGTGCCAGCAGTTACTCGGGGGGATCTAATGAAAAACTGTTTTTT

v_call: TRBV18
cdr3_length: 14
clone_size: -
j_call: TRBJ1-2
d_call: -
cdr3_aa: CASSPDKQGGGYTF
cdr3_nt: TGTGCCAGCTCACCAGATAAACAGGGTGGTGGCTACACCTTC

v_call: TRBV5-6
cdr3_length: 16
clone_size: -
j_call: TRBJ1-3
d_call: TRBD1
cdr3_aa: CASSLEGQGVGNTIYF
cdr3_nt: TGTGCCAGCAGCTTGGAGGGACAGGGGGTAGGAAACACCATATATTTT